Included here is one TCR beta chain sequence, with context. The antigen is unknown. The donors, all of them Caucasian adults, lived in Nashville, Tennessee. With ten immunoSEQ deep assay plates, unsorted PBMC DNA underwent sequencing. As originally analysed: In the immunoSEQ data, sequences were junction-only and lacked quality scores, so filtering differed. Profiled with immunoSEQ multiplex PCR; TCRdb holds only in-frame clones, not every one. The V and J calls and clone size were taken over from that table, and D and trimming were inferred from the DNA. The table has some 450,000 clones, 70% to 80% seen once. This sample is part of a study of shared clonotypes between healthy human individuals. General observations from the study: The authors sampled blood alone, and tissue repertoires likely differ.

The length of the CDR3 is 15 residues. The V end was cut by 1 base, the J end by 0 bases, with 6 bases between. CDR1 is SGHTA, CDR2 FQGNSA, per germline. This receptor was obtained from a woman aged 40 to 50 in good health. Some clones in this sample may be carry-over from other donors' samples. This chain links TRBV7-2 with TRBJ1-4; no clear D gene. Sequenced material: PBMCs. In DNA, the CDR3 is TGTGCCAGCAGCTTAGGTGTAGCAACTAATGAAAAACTGTTTTTT. Residues: CASSLGVATNEKLFF.